The rows below give T cell receptor beta chains drawn from one sample of a study of human versus mouse CDR3 diversity and MHC coevolution. The table came from immunoSEQ multiplex PCR; TCRdb's copy has only in-frame clones and leaves some out. The repertoire includes just under 60,000 clones, over 90% of them detected once, and 15% to 20% sits in the top ten. Sample: naive CD4+ T cells from blood. These TCRs come from a person in their sixties or seventies in good health. The CDR3 runs from the conserved cysteine through the conserved F or W. A D gene is named only where the DNA matches it firmly. A clone size is listed for some rows: how often the clone was seen (once, few, many), or a class if it is expanded.

v_call	clone_size	j_call	cdr3_length	d_call	cdr3_nt	cdr3_aa
TRBV5-1	NA	TRBJ2-7	13	TRBD1	TGCGCCAGCCGGGGACAGGGACTCTACGAGCAGTACTTC	CASRGQGLYEQYF
TRBV6-5	NA	TRBJ2-7	15	TRBD2	TGTGCCAGCAGTTCCACTAGCGGGAGCTCCTACGAGCAGTACTTC	CASSSTSGSSYEQYF
TRBV25-1	NA	TRBJ2-7	15	TRBD1	TGTGCCAGCAGTGCCGGGACAGGGGTAGTCGGAGAGCAGTACTTC	CASSAGTGVVGEQYF
TRBV27	few	TRBJ1-3	17	NA	TGTGCCAGTGGGCTAGGGGCCCCTGACTCCTCTGGAAACACCATATATTTT	CASGLGAPDSSGNTIYF
TRBV19	NA	TRBJ2-3	16	TRBD1	TGTGCCAGTAGCCGAGAGGGCAGGGGGCACACAGATACGCAGTATTTT	CASSREGRGHTDTQYF
TRBV5-1	NA	TRBJ1-1	14	NA	TGCGCCAGCAGACTGGGGCAGCCGAACACTGAAGCTTTCTTT	CASRLGQPNTEAFF
TRBV5-1	NA	TRBJ1-4	13	NA	TGCGCCAGCAGCTTGGCCAGGGGTGAAAAACTGTTTTTT	CASSLARGEKLFF
TRBV2	NA	TRBJ1-3	14	NA	TGTGCCAGCAGGGTTTCGCAGGTTGGAAACACCATATATTTT	CASRVSQVGNTIYF
TRBV19	NA	TRBJ2-3	14	TRBD2	TGTGCCAGTAGTGAAGCGGGGATCACAGATACGCAGTATTTT	CASSEAGITDTQYF
TRBV7-2	NA	TRBJ2-2	15	NA	TGTGCCAGCAGCTTCGATTCGGGGTACACCGGGGAGCTGTTTTTT	CASSFDSGYTGELFF
TRBV9	NA	TRBJ1-1	13	TRBD1	TGTGCCAGCAGTAGGGACAGCATCACTGAAGCTTTCTTT	CASSRDSITEAFF
TRBV25-1	NA	TRBJ2-1	15	TRBD1	TGTGCCAGCAGTGAATCTGGACAGGGATACAATGAGCAGTTCTTC	CASSESGQGYNEQFF
TRBV15	NA	TRBJ2-1	15	NA	TGTGCCACCAGCAGAACTAGCAGAGACTACAATGAGCAGTTCTTC	CATSRTSRDYNEQFF
TRBV19	NA	TRBJ1-1	14	NA	TGTGCCAGTTCCAGGTTAGGGACTAACACTGAAGCTTTCTTT	CASSRLGTNTEAFF
TRBV2	once	TRBJ1-1	11	NA	TGTGCCAGCAGGGTCACAGGGGAAGCTTTCTTT	CASRVTGEAFF
TRBV18	few	TRBJ1-3	16	NA	TGTGCCAGCTCACCACCGCCGGGAAGTCGTGGAAACACCATATATTTT	CASSPPPGSRGNTIYF
TRBV18	NA	TRBJ2-3	15	TRBD1	TGTGCCAGCTCACAGGGACAGGGCAGCACAGATACGCAGTATTTT	CASSQGQGSTDTQYF
TRBV28	NA	TRBJ2-7	12	TRBD2	TGTGCCAGCGGGCTAGCGGGGTACGAGCAGTACTTC	CASGLAGYEQYF
TRBV27	NA	TRBJ2-5	16	NA	TGTGCCAGCAGTTTAATGCCCGGGGTGGTAGGAGAGACCCAGTACTTC	CASSLMPGVVGETQYF
TRBV11-2	NA	TRBJ2-7	15	NA	TGTGCCAGCAGCCCTCTCCGGACAGCATACTACGAGCAGTACTTC	CASSPLRTAYYEQYF
TRBV5-1	NA	TRBJ2-3	22	TRBD2	TGCGCCAGCAGCTTGAATCCCGGGGGGGGTTGGAGAACCGGGACTACAGCAGATACGCAGTATTTT	CASSLNPGGGWRTGTTADTQYF
TRBV5-1	NA	TRBJ2-3	16	TRBD2	TGCGCCAGCAGCTTGGAGGGACTAGTACGCACAGATACGCAGTATTTT	CASSLEGLVRTDTQYF
TRBV19	NA	TRBJ2-3	16	NA	TGTGCCAGTAGTCTCACTAGCCGAACTAGCACAGATACGCAGTATTTT	CASSLTSRTSTDTQYF
TRBV7-3	NA	TRBJ2-3	16	TRBD2	TGTGCCAGCAGCTTAAACGGGGGGGTCAGCACAGATACGCAGTATTTT	CASSLNGGVSTDTQYF
TRBV10-3	few	TRBJ1-2	13	TRBD1	TGTGCCACTAACAGGGGCGAGAACTATGGCTACACCTTC	CATNRGENYGYTF
TRBV14	once	TRBJ2-2	16	NA	TGTGCCAGCAGCCAAGCCGGCAGAGGTTACACCGGGGAGCTGTTTTTT	CASSQAGRGYTGELFF
TRBV6-5	NA	TRBJ2-7	15	TRBD2	TGTGCCAGCACCCCCTCGACAGCGGGAGCCTACGAGCAGTACTTC	CASTPSTAGAYEQYF
TRBV9	NA	TRBJ1-3	15	NA	TGTGCCAGCAGCGTAGGGTCAGGGGCGGGAAACACCATATATTTT	CASSVGSGAGNTIYF
TRBV19	NA	TRBJ2-3	15	NA	TGTGCCAGTACTCCCAGCGGGTTTAGCACAGATACGCAGTATTTT	CASTPSGFSTDTQYF
TRBV29-1	NA	TRBJ2-7	14	TRBD1	TGCAGCGTTGCCTTGGGGACAGGGTGGGACGAGCAGTACTTC	CSVALGTGWDEQYF
TRBV6-5	NA	TRBJ2-7	15	NA	TGTGCCAGCAGTTACGTAGCGGACCACTCCTACGAGCAGTACTTC	CASSYVADHSYEQYF
TRBV2	NA	TRBJ1-5	16	NA	TGTGCCAGCACCCTTGGGCCAGCAGGGGCCCGTCAGCCCCAGCATTTT	CASTLGPAGARQPQHF
TRBV7-8	NA	TRBJ1-1	17	TRBD1	TGTGCCAGCAGCGTGGGGCGGGACAGTCGAATGTCCACTGAAGCTTTCTTT	CASSVGRDSRMSTEAFF
TRBV9	NA	TRBJ2-2	16	TRBD1	TGTGCCAGCAGCGTAGAAGGGGGCGCTATTAGCGGGGAGCTGTTTTTT	CASSVEGGAISGELFF
TRBV9	NA	TRBJ1-3	14	NA	TGTGCCAGCAGCGTATTGACCACGGGTGACACCATATATTTT	CASSVLTTGDTIYF
TRBV7-9	few	TRBJ1-4	13	NA	TGTGCCAGCCGGCGGGACGGTAATGAAAAACTGTTTTTT	CASRRDGNEKLFF
TRBV14	few	TRBJ2-2	19	NA	TGTGCCAGCAGCGCTGGACAACCTAGGGATCCAGCGAACACCGGGGAGCTGTTTTTT	CASSAGQPRDPANTGELFF
TRBV7-2	NA	TRBJ1-1	17	TRBD1	TGTGCCAGCAGCTCCAGGTGGGGACAGGGGGGAAACACTGAAGCTTTCTTT	CASSSRWGQGGNTEAFF
TRBV7-2	NA	TRBJ1-1	12	NA	TGTGCCAGCAGCTTTGATGAGGGAAAGGCTTTCTTT	CASSFDEGKAFF
TRBV7-9	NA	TRBJ2-1	17	TRBD2	TGTGCCAGCAGCCCAAAAGTTGGCGGGAGGGCCTACAATGAGCAGTTCTTC	CASSPKVGGRAYNEQFF
TRBV5-1	NA	TRBJ2-5	16	TRBD1	TGCGCCAGCAGCTTCCGGGACAGCCAAGACCAAGAGACCCAGTACTTC	CASSFRDSQDQETQYF
TRBV10-2	NA	TRBJ1-1	14	TRBD1	TGCGCCAGCAGTGACCAAGGGGGCGACACTGAAGCTTTCTTT	CASSDQGGDTEAFF
TRBV5-4	once	TRBJ2-1	17	TRBD2	TGTGCCAGCAGCCTAGGGACTAGCGGGACCTCCTACAATGAGCAGTTCTTC	CASSLGTSGTSYNEQFF
TRBV5-4	NA	TRBJ2-5	17	TRBD1	TGTGCCAGCAGCGCCTCATCAGGGGGCGCCATCGGAGAGACCCAGTACTTC	CASSASSGGAIGETQYF
TRBV6-1	NA	TRBJ1-5	15	NA	TGTGCCAGCAGTAGCGGGGGGAGTAGCAATCAGCCCCAGCATTTT	CASSSGGSSNQPQHF
TRBV30	NA	TRBJ2-7	13	NA	TGTGCCTGGAGTTCCGGGACTGAGTACGAGCAGTACTTC	CAWSSGTEYEQYF
TRBV19	NA	TRBJ1-2	13	NA	TGTGCCAGTAGTATCGCGGAAGTCGATGGCTACACCTTC	CASSIAEVDGYTF
TRBV19	NA	TRBJ2-6	18	TRBD1	TGTGCCAGTATGGGGACAGGAGGAGCACCCTCTGGGGCCAACGTCCTGACTTTC	CASMGTGGAPSGANVLTF
TRBV19	few	TRBJ2-7	16	NA	TGTGCCAGTAGTATAGAGGGGGGAGGAAGCTCCTACGAGCAGTACTTC	CASSIEGGGSSYEQYF
TRBV9	once	TRBJ1-2	13	NA	TGTGCCAGCAGCGTAGGTGGGGGGAATGGCTACACCTTC	CASSVGGGNGYTF
TRBV5-1	NA	TRBJ2-5	15	TRBD1	TGCGCCAGCAGCAATACAGGGGGCGAAGGAGAGACCCAGTACTTC	CASSNTGGEGETQYF
TRBV18	NA	TRBJ2-7	16	NA	TGTGCCAGCTCACCACCGGCAGGGGCGTGGTCCTACGAGCAGTACTTC	CASSPPAGAWSYEQYF
TRBV2	NA	TRBJ2-7	14	TRBD2	TGTGCCAGCGTCCAATATAGCGGGAGTGGCGAGCAGTACTTC	CASVQYSGSGEQYF
TRBV19	NA	TRBJ2-7	15	TRBD1	TGTGCCAGTAGTCCGCAGGGACAGGGAGGGTACGAGCAGTACTTC	CASSPQGQGGYEQYF
TRBV6-1	NA	TRBJ1-1	10	NA	TGTGCCAGCGGCCAGACTGAAGCTTTCTTT	CASGQTEAFF
TRBV10-3	few	TRBJ1-5	15	NA	TGTGCCATCAGTGAGATGGACGGGGGAAATCAGCCCCAGCATTTT	CAISEMDGGNQPQHF
TRBV2	NA	TRBJ2-7	16	TRBD1	TGTGCCAGCAACCAACACGCGGGACAGGGGGGTGACGAGCAGTACTTC	CASNQHAGQGGDEQYF
TRBV19	once	TRBJ2-1	12	TRBD2	TGTGCCAGTAGTATGGCGGGAGAGGTCAGGTTCTTC	CASSMAGEVRFF
TRBV10-3	NA	TRBJ2-5	20	TRBD2	TGTGCCATCAGTGAGTCGCGGGGGTCAGGGACGGCGGGAGTCGGGGAGACCCAGTACTTC	CAISESRGSGTAGVGETQYF